This T cell receptor (beta chain) is from a study of blood T cell repertoires in COVID-19. Study background: PBMCs, B-cell-depleted T cells, or T cells were the source of the cDNA or gDNA that made up the material.

The study recruited people aged 18 to 89 years across about two dozen US areas. Researchers sorted participants into cohorts using their self-reported clinical history. This CDR3 is built from 13 residues. Germline lookup yields CDR1 LGHDT and CDR2 YNNKEL (reference sequence). V lost 1 base, J lost 1 base, and 4 bases lay in between. Some clones are missing from TCRdb's copy, which holds only in-frame ones; the method was immunoSEQ multiplex PCR. The sample lists some 260,000 clones, just over 90% occurring once. A note on this clone: This sample includes further DNA sequences coding for the same CDR3.

What was sequenced was PBMCs or T cells enriched from blood (not recorded which). This chain links TRBV3-1 (or the pseudogene TRBV3-2) with TRBJ1-2, with D uncertain. The source is a young woman who had recovered from COVID-19. The CDR3 DNA sequence: TGTGCCAGCAGCCAAGTCAGTAACTATGGCTACACCTTC. Amino acids: CASSQVSNYGYTF.